Each of the 22 T cell receptor beta chains below was sequenced from the same sample in a study of PD-L1 blockade in urothelial cancer. Sequencing was performed with immunoSEQ multiplex PCR; in TCRdb, only in-frame clones are kept and a portion is missing. The table has some 45,000 clones, about 91% seen once. Source: PBMCs, taken around atezolizumab (anti-PD-L1) treatment. These receptor sequences come from an elderly man with urothelial cancer.

V gene TRBV5-1 combines with J gene TRBJ2-4; tentative D call: TRBD1 (7 bases). This CDR3 comprises 16 residues. Deletions cut 5 bases from V and 2 bases from J, with 17 bases between. Germline V gene data show CDR1 as SGHRS and CDR2 as YFSETQ. The CDR3 nucleotides read TGCGCCAGCAGTCGAGGGGGCGCGGGATCCAAAAACATTCAGTACTTC. Its translation is CASSRGGAGSKNIQYF.

This clone was found a few times. The chain combines TRBV30 with TRBJ2-1; TRBD2 matches 11 bases. The CDR3 has 20 residues. Trimming removed 3 bases from V and 0 bases from J; junction bases left unmatched: 16. Per germline, CDR1 GTSNPN and CDR2 SVGIG (reference sequence). CDR3 region: CAWRDSPLTSGTYSYNEQFF. The CDR3 region has the DNA TGTGCCTGGAGAGATTCCCCCCTGACTAGCGGGACTTACTCCTACAATGAGCAGTTCTTC.

V is TRBV7-6 and J is TRBJ2-5; 8 nucleotides align to TRBD1. Unmatched junction bases numbered 3, after V lost 5 bases and J lost 4 bases. This CDR3 region has 13 residues. Germline assignment: CDR1 SGHVS and CDR2 FNYEAQ. The CDR3 DNA reads as TGTGCCAGCAGCCACGGACAGGGAGAGACCCAGTACTTC. As protein: CASSHGQGETQYF.

The chain uses TRBV19 and TRBJ2-1; D uncertain. V was cut by 0 bases and J by 6 bases, with 9 bases left in between. CDR3 length: 14 residues. Per germline, CDR1 LNHDA and CDR2 SQIVND (reference sequence). CDR3 nucleotide sequence: TGTGCCAGTAGTATAGATGGCGGCGCCAATGAGCAGTTCTTC. This translates into CASSIDGGANEQFF.

J is TRBJ2-5 and V is TRBV19; 10 bases map to TRBD2. Germline assignment: CDR1 LNHDA and CDR2 SQIVND (reference sequence). The CDR3 length is 15 residues. V gave up 4 bases and J gave up 4 bases; unmatched junction bases: 6. CDR3 amino acids: CASSTPGLARETQYF. The CDR3 DNA sequence: TGTGCCAGTAGTACTCCGGGACTAGCGAGAGAGACCCAGTACTTC.

The V call is TRBV5-1, the J call TRBJ2-1; D possibly corresponds to TRBD2 (6 bases). Germline V gene data show CDR1 as SGHRS and CDR2 as YFSETQ. Trimming removed 6 bases at V and 8 bases at J, with 18 bases between. The CDR3 is 14 residues long. The CDR3, as DNA: TGCGCCAGCACGGGGCGGGGATACGGGGATGAGCAGTTCTTC. Protein product: CASTGRGYGDEQFF.

CDR3 nucleotides: TGTGCCAGCAGTTTAAGGACTAGCGGGAGTCTTCACGAGCAGTACTTC. Its protein is CASSLRTSGSLHEQYF. The rearrangement uses TRBV27 and TRBJ2-7, with TRBD2 identical over 13 bases. CDR1 and CDR2 (germline): MNHEY, SMNVEV (reference sequence). J lost 5 bases, V lost 2 bases, and 6 bases had no gene match. This CDR3 is 16 amino acids long.

The chain is built from TRBV5-1 and TRBJ2-5; D not certain. Trimming shortened V by 5 bases and J by 5 bases, and 10 bases separated the two germline ends. The CDR3 totals 12 residues. In germline, CDR1 is SGHRS, CDR2 YFSETQ. This chain's CDR3 is CASRATGETQYF. The CDR3 nucleotides read TGCGCCAGCAGGGCTACCGGGGAGACCCAGTACTTC.

V is TRBV28 and J is TRBJ2-3; 12 positions agree with TRBD2. Losses at the gene ends were 4 bases for V and 2 bases for J; bases not matched to a gene: 4. Germline CDR1 MDHEN, CDR2 SYDVKM. The CDR3 spans 16 residues. The CDR3 region is CASSSLAGGLTDTQYF. In nucleotides, the CDR3 is TGTGCCAGCAGTTCACTAGCGGGAGGACTCACAGATACGCAGTATTTT.

This chain connects TRBV9 to TRBJ2-1; 9 positions match TRBD2. The V and J ends lost 2 bases and 6 bases, in that order; junction bases with no gene match: 9. This CDR3 region has 16 residues. Germline V gene sequence: CDR1 SGDLS, CDR2 YYNGEE. In DNA, the CDR3 is TGTGCCAGCAGCGTCGGGCTAGCGGGATCATTCAATGAGCAGTTCTTC. It encodes CASSVGLAGSFNEQFF.

The genes are TRBV6-5 and TRBJ1-5; maybe TRBD1 (5 bases). Germline CDR1 is MNHEY and CDR2 is SVGAGI. Trimming stripped 6 bases from V and 4 bases from J, with 13 bases between. This CDR3 is 14 amino acids long. Here the CDR3 reads CASSLRQSNQPQHF. The CDR3 nucleotides are TGTGCCAGCAGCCTCCGACAGTCAAATCAGCCCCAGCATTTT.

The chain has TRBV2 and TRBJ2-1; 9 nucleotides line up with TRBD1. The germline CDR1 and CDR2 sequences are SNHLY and FYNNEI. The CDR3 extends over 14 amino acids. The V and J ends lost 6 bases and 3 bases, in that order; junction bases with no gene match: 3. The CDR3 nucleotides read TGTGCCAGCAGGGGACAGGGAGACTACAATGAGCAGTTCTTC. Translated: CASRGQGDYNEQFF.

V gene TRBV18 combines with J gene TRBJ1-2, with D unclear. This CDR3 has 13 residues. Between the trimmed V and J ends, which lost 3 bases and 6 bases, there was a span of 11 bases. Per the germline V gene, CDR1 is KGHSH and CDR2 is LQKENI. The CDR3 DNA reads as TGTGCCAGCTCACCCCGGGGAGAGGATGGCTACACCTTC. Translated: CASSPRGEDGYTF.

In regard to this clone: The junction departs from the called germline gene at one end, perhaps through a read error. The J gene is TRBJ2-2, the V gene TRBV28; TRBD2 matches at 7 bases. The CDR3 has 16 residues. Germline CDR1 MDHEN, CDR2 SYDVKM. The CDR3 nucleotides read TGTGCCAGCAGTTCCCCCGGACTAGTGGGCACCCGGGAGCTGTTTTTT. Residues: CASSSPGLVGTRELFF.

V usage is TRBV10-3 and J usage is TRBJ2-3; weak D call: TRBD1 (6 bases). Deletions cut 5 bases from V and 2 bases from J, with 17 bases between. Germline CDR1 and CDR2: ENHRY and SYGVKD. The CDR3 loop spans 16 amino acids. CDR3 sequence (DNA): TGTGCCATCAGTACTGGGCTCACAGGGACCACAGATACGCAGTATTTT. Translated: CAISTGLTGTTDTQYF.

The chain uses TRBV19 and TRBJ1-5, with TRBD1 identical over 7 bases. V lost 8 bases to trimming and J lost 7 bases; unmatched junction nucleotides: 14. The CDR3 is made up of 15 amino acids. The germline CDR1 and CDR2 sequences are LNHDA and SQIVND (reference sequence). The chain's CDR3 is CASAPLDRERQPQHF. In DNA, the CDR3 is TGTGCCAGTGCGCCCCTCGACAGGGAACGGCAGCCCCAGCATTTT.

V usage is TRBV27 and J usage is TRBJ2-3, with 9 bases matching TRBD2. The trim removed 6 bases at V and 3 bases at J, leaving 10 bases unmatched. The germline V gene has CDR1 MNHEY and CDR2 SMNVEV (reference sequence). The CDR3 runs to 16 residues. Written as DNA, the CDR3 is TGTGCCAGCAGCGCCCAGCGGGAGGAGGATACAGATACGCAGTATTTT. Its protein product is CASSAQREEDTDTQYF.

Concerning this clone: One end of the junction is discordant with germline, which a read error may explain. The chain employs TRBV18 and TRBJ2-5, with 10 nucleotides matching TRBD2. Germline CDR1 reads KGHSH; CDR2 reads LQKENI. The CDR3 runs to 15 residues. The chain's CDR3 is CASSPTGTSEPGRDF. The CDR3 coding sequence is TGTGCCAGCTCACCAACCGGGACTAGCGAACCCGGTCGGGACTTC.

This sequence joins TRBV30 and TRBJ1-4, with 7 bases lining up with TRBD1. CDR1 GTSNPN and CDR2 SVGIG come from the germline V gene (reference sequence). CDR3 length: 16 residues. The V gene end was trimmed by 2 bases and the J gene end by 11 bases; junction bases not matched to a gene: 17. The DNA for the CDR3 is TGTGCCTGGAGTTTTAGACCGGGGACAGCGTTCGGGAAACTGTTTTTT. Translated, it gives CAWSFRPGTAFGKLFF.

This clone was recorded a few times. This CDR3 reads CASSAYYGGNTIYF. The CDR3 nucleotides are TGTGCCAGCAGCGCTTACTACGGTGGAAACACCATATATTTT. V and J are TRBV9 and TRBJ1-3; D is undetermined. V was pared by 3 bases and J by 3 bases, with 10 bases between. The germline V gene encodes CDR1 SGDLS and CDR2 YYNGEE. The CDR3 loop spans 14 amino acids.

The V gene is TRBV5-1, the J gene TRBJ2-3, with D possibly TRBD2 on 6 matching bases. This CDR3 has 15 residues. The germline gives CDR1 SGHRS, CDR2 YFSETQ. Trimming removed 2 bases from V and 1 base from J, with 11 bases in between. CDR3 region: CASSLAGPGTDTQYF. CDR3 coding DNA: TGCGCCAGCAGCTTAGCGGGCCCGGGCACAGATACGCAGTATTTT. Full variable domain (outside the CDR3, taken from reference TRBV5-1 and TRBJ2-3): KAGVTQTPRYLIKTRGQQVTLSCSPISGHRSVSWYQQTPGQGLQFLFEYFSETQRNKGNFPGRFSGRQFSNSRSEMNVSTLELGDSALYLCASSLAGPGTDTQYFGPGTRLTVL.

The genes are TRBV9 and TRBJ1-1, with 9 bases that match TRBD1. Germline V gene lookup returns CDR1 SGDLS and CDR2 YYNGEE. The CDR3 is made up of 14 amino acids. The V segment lost 4 bases and the J segment 10 bases; nucleotides outside the gene matches: 11. The CDR3 loop reads CASSTQTGGGGAFF. The CDR3 DNA reads TGTGCCAGCAGCACACAAACAGGGGGCGGGGGAGCTTTCTTT.